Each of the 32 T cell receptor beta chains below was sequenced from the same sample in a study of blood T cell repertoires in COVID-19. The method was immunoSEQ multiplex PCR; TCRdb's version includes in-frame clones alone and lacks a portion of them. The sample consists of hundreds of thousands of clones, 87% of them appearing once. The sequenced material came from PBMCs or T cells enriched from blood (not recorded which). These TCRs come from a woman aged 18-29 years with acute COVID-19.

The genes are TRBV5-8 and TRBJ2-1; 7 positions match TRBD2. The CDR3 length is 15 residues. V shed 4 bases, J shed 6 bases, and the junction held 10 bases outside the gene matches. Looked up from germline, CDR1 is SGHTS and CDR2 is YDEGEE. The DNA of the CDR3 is TGTGCCAGCAGCCCCCGAGCGGGACTTTCCAATGAGCAGTTCTTC. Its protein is CASSPRAGLSNEQFF. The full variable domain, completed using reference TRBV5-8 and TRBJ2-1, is EAGVTQSPTHLIKTRGQQATLRCSPISGHTSVYWYQQALGLGLQFLLWYDEGEERNRGNFPPRFSGRQFPNYSSELNVNALELEDSALYLCASSPRAGLSNEQFFGPGTRLTVL.

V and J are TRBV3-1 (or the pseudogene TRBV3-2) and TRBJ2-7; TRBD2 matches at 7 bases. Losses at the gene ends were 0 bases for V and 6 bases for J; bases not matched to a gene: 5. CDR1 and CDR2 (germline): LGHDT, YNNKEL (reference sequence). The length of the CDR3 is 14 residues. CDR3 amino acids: CASSQEAGVREQYF. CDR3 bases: TGTGCCAGCAGCCAAGAGGCGGGGGTACGCGAGCAGTACTTC.

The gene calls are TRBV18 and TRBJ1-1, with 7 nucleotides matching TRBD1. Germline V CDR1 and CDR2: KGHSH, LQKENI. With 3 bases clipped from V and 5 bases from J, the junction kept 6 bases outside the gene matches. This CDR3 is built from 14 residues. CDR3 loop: CASSPSLQGTEAFF. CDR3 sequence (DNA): TGTGCCAGCTCACCTTCACTACAGGGGACTGAAGCTTTCTTT.

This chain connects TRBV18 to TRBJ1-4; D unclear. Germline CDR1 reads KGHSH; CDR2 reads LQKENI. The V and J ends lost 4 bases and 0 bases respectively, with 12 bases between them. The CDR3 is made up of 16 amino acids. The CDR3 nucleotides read TGTGCCAGCTCACTACTCTCTTCTGCAACTAATGAAAAACTGTTTTTT. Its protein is CASSLLSSATNEKLFF.

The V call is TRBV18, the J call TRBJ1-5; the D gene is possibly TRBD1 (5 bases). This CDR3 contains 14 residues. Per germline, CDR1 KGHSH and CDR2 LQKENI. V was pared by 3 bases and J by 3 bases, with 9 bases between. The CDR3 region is CASSPTGDNQPQHF. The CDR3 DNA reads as TGTGCCAGCTCACCGACGGGGGACAATCAGCCCCAGCATTTT.

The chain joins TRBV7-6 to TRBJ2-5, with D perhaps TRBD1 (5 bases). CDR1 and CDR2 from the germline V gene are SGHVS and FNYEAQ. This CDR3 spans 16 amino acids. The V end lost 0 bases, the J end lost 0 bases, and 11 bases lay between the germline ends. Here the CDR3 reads CASSLAGFRDQETQYF. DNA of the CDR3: TGTGCCAGCAGCTTAGCGGGGTTCAGGGACCAAGAGACCCAGTACTTC.

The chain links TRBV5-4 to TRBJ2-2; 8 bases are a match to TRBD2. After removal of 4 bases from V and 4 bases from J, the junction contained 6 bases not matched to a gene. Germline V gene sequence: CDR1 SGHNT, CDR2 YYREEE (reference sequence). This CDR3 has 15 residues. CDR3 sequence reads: CASSPPAGATGELFF. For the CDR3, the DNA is TGTGCCAGCAGCCCCCCAGCGGGGGCCACCGGGGAGCTGTTTTTT.

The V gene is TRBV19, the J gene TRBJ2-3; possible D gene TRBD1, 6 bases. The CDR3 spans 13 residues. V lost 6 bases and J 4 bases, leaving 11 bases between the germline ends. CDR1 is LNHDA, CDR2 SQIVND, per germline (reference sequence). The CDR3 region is CASRGAGADTQYF. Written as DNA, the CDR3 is TGTGCCAGTAGGGGGGCCGGGGCAGATACGCAGTATTTT.

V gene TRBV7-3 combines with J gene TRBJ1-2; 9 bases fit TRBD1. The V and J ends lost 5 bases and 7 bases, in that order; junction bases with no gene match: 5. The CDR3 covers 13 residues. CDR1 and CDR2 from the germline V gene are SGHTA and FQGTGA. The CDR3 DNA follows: TGTGCCAGCAGCCGGGACAGGGTATCTGGCTACACCTTC. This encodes CASSRDRVSGYTF.

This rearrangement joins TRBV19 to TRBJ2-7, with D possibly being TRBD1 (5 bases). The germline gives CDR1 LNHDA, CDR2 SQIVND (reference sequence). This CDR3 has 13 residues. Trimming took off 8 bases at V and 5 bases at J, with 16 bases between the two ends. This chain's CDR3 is CASSAFAGNEQYF. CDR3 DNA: TGTGCCAGTTCGGCGTTTGCAGGGAACGAGCAGTACTTC.

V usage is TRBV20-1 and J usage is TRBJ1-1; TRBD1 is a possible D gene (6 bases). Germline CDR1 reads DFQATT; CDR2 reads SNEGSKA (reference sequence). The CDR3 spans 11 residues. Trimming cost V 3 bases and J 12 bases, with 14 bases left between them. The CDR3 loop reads CSARSQGLTFF. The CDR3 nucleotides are TGCAGTGCTAGGTCGCAGGGGTTAACTTTCTTT.

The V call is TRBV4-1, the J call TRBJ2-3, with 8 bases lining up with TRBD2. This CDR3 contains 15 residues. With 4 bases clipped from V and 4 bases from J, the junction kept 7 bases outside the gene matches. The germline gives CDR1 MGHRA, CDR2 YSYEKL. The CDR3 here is CASSLTGGASDTQYF. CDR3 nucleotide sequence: TGCGCCAGCAGCCTAACGGGGGGGGCCTCAGATACGCAGTATTTT.

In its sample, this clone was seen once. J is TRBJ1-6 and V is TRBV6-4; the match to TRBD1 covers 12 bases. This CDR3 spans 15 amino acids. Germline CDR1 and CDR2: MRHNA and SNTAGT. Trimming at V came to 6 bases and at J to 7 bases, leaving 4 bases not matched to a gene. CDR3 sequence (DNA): TGTGCCAGCAGCGGGACAGGGGGCGAGAATTCACCCCTCCACTTT. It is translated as CASSGTGGENSPLHF.

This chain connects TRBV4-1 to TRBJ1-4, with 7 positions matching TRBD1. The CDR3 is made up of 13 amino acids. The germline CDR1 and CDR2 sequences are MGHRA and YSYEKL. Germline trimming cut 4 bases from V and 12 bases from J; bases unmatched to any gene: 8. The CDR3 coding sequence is TGCGCCAGCAGCCCCGGGACAGATGAGGAACTGTTTTTT. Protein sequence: CASSPGTDEELFF.

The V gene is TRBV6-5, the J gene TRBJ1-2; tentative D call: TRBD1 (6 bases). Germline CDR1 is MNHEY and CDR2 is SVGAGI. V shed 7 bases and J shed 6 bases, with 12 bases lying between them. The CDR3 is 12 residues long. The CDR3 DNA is TGTGCCAGCAAGACGGGGACAAATGGCTACACCTTC. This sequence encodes CASKTGTNGYTF.

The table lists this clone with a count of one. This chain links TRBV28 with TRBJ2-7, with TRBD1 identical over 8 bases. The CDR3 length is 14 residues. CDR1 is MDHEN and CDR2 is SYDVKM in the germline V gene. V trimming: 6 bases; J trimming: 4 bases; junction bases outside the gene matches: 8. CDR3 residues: CASRAHRQGYEQYF. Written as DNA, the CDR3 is TGTGCCAGCAGGGCTCACCGACAGGGGTACGAGCAGTACTTC.

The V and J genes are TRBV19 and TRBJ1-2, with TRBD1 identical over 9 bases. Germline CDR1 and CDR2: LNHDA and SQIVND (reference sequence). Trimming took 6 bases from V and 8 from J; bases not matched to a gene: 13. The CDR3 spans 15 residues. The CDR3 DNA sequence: TGTGCCAGTAGATCCGGGCGGGGACAGGGCCGAGGCTACACCTTC. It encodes CASRSGRGQGRGYTF. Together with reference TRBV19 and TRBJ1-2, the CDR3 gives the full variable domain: DGGITQSPKYLFRKEGQNVTLSCEQNLNHDAMYWYRQDPGQGLRLIYYSQIVNDFQKGDIAEGYSVSREKKESFPLTVTSAQKNPTAFYLCASRSGRGQGRGYTFGSGTRLTVV.

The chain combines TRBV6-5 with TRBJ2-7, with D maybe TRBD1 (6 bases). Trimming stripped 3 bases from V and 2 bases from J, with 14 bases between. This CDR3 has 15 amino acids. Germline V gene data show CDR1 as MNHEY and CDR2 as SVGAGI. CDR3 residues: CASSYRAGETYEQYF. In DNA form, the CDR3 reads TGTGCCAGCAGTTATAGAGCAGGGGAAACCTACGAGCAGTACTTC.

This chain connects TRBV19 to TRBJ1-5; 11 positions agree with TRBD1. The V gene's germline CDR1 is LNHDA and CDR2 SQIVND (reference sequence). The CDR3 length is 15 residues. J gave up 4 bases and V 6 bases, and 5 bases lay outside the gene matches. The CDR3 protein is CASRGQGAGNQPQHF. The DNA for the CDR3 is TGTGCCAGTAGAGGACAGGGGGCCGGGAATCAGCCCCAGCATTTT.

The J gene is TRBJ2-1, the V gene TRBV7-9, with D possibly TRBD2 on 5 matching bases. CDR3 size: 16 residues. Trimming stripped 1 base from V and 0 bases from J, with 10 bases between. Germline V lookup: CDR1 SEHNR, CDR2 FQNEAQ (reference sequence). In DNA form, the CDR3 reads TGTGCCAGCAGCTTAGTCCCGGGGAGCTCCTACAATGAGCAGTTCTTC. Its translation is CASSLVPGSSYNEQFF.

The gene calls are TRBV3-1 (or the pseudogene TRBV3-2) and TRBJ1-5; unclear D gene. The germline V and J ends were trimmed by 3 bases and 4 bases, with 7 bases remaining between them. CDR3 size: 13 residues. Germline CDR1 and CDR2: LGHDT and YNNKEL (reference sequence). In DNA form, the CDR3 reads TGTGCCAGCAGCCATCAGGTTAATCAGCCCCAGCATTTT. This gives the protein CASSHQVNQPQHF.

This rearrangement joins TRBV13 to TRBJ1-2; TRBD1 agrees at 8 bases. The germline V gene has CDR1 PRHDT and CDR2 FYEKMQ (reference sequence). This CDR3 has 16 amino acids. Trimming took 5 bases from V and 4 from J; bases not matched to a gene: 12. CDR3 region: CASSLRDRIGGYGYTF. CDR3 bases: TGTGCCAGCAGCCTAAGGGACAGGATCGGAGGCTATGGCTACACCTTC.

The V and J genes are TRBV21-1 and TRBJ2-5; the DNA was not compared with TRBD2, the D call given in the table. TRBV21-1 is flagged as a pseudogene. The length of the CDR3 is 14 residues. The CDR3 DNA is TGTGCCAGCAGCAAATCATCCGGTCCTGAGACCCAGTACTTC. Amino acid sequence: CASSKSSGPETQYF.

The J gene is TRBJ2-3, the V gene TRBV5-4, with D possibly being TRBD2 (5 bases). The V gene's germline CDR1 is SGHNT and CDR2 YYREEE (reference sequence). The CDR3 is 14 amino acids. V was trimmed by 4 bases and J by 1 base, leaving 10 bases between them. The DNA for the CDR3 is TGTGCCAGCAGCCACGAACTAGGCACAGATACGCAGTATTTT. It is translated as CASSHELGTDTQYF.

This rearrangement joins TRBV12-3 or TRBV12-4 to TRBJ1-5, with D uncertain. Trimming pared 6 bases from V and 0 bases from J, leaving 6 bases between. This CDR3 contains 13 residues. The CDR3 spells CASSRDSNQPQHF. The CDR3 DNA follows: TGTGCCAGCAGCCGAGATAGCAATCAGCCCCAGCATTTT.

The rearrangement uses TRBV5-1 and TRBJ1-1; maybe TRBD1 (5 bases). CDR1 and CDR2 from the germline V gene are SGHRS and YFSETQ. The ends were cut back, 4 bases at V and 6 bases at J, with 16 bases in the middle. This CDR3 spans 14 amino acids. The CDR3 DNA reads TGCGCCAGCAGCATATCAGGGAATTTTCCTGAAGCTTTCTTT. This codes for CASSISGNFPEAFF.

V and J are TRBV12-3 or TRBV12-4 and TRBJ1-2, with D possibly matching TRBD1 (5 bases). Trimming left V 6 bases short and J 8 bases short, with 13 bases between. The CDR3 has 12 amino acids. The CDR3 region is CASSRDGGGYTF. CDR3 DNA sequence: TGTGCCAGCAGCCGGGACGGAGGGGGCTACACCTTC.

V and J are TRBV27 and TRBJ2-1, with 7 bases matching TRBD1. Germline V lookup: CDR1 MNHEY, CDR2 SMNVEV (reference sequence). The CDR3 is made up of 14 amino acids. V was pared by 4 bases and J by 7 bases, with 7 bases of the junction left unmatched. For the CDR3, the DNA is TGTGCCAGCAGTTCCCGACAGGGTAGTAATGAGCAGTTCTTC. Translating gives CASSSRQGSNEQFF.

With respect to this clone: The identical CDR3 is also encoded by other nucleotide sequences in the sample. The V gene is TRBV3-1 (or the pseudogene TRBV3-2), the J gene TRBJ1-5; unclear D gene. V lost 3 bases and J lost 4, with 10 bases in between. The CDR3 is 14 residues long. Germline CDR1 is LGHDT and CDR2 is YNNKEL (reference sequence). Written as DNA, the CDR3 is TGTGCCAGCAGCCAGGGTAGAGGTAATCAGCCCCAGCATTTT. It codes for CASSQGRGNQPQHF.

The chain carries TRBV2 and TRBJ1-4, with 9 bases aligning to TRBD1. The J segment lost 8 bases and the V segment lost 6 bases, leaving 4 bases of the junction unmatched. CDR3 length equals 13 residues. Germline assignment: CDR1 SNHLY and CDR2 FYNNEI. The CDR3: CASRGQGREKLFF. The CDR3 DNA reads TGTGCCAGCAGGGGACAGGGAAGGGAAAAACTGTTTTTT.

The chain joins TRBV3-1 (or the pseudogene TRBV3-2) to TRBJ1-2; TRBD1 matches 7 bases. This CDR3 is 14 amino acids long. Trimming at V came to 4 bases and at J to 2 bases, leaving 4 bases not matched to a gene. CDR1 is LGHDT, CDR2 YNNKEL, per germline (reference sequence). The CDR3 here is CASSPATGNYGYTF. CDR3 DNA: TGTGCCAGCAGCCCGGCGACAGGGAACTATGGCTACACCTTC.

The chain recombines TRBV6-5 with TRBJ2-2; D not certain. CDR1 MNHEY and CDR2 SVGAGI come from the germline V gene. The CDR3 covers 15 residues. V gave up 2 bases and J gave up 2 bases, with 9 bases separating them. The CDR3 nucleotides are TGTGCCAGCAGTTACGGTGGGCCTAACACCGGGGAGCTGTTTTTT. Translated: CASSYGGPNTGELFF.